This T cell receptor beta chain originates from a study of blood T cell repertoires in COVID-19 (dated by TCRdb to 2020 to 2021). Regarding the complete study: The collaborator samples originated in the United States, Italy and Spain and spanned the acute and convalescent phases of COVID-19. The prospective study material was composed of cDNA or gDNA derived from T cells, B-cell-depleted T cells, or PBMCs. Subjects who had been exposed to COVID-19, were actively infected with it, or had recovered from it provided the deeply sampled blood TCRbeta repertoires that made up the dataset. The repertoires were released in a freely available public database intended as a resource for research on the immune response to SARS-CoV-2. The samples were drawn from the first 160 participants of the ongoing ImmuneRACE study and from 1,254 subjects provided by 6 global collaborators. A de-identified subject ID, COVID-19 status, age in years and sex were almost always included in the sample metadata. Where HLA class I and class II types were available, the types were taken from metadata supplied by the sample provider, not from assay-based typing.

Results and caveats for the whole study, not just this receptor: The quantity of clinical and demographic metadata differed by source and by participant and was supplied without curation.

The immunoSEQ Assay, a bias-controlled multiplex PCR, was used to amplify TCRbeta CDR3 regions from genomic DNA. For the original study's pipeline: Nucleated cell counts per sample were estimated from amplification of reference gene primers within the assay. Sequence reads were collapsed and filtered to measure the absolute abundance of every unique TCRbeta CDR3 rearrangement. For each sample, productive Simpson clonality was calculated as the square root of Simpson's diversity index over productive rearrangements. This is the immuneACCESS table as TCRdb keeps it, with only in-frame sequences that have V and J called. A part of the clones is gone; compared with another copy, unresolved V genes explain less than half, and the rest is unexplained. Clonal size and the V and J genes are those of that table, whereas D and trimming came from the DNA. In this sample the table shows about 110,000 clones, 70% to 90% of which occur a single time. Around a sixth of the sample is in the top ten clones.

As for this clone: Its antigen target is currently unknown. No quality values exist for individual bases; no much larger clone is one base distant.

Taken from cysteine to phenylalanine, the CDR3 has 14 residues. Solely the CDR3 DNA is kept, with 42 bases framed from the first base. Via the germline V gene (reference sequence), CDR1 is PRHDT and CDR2 FYEKMQ. Cut back by 1 base and 3 bases, the V and J ends lie 7 bases apart. Whole blood was collected in K2EDTA tubes by collaborating institutions according to the institutions' own protocols. Collaborator samples were shipped for TCRbeta analysis as frozen whole blood, isolated PBMCs, or DNA extracted from either sample type. The sequencing sample was made of peripheral blood. The sequence joins TRBV13 to TRBJ1-3; the D gene is perhaps TRBD1, on 5 matching bases. This TCR derives from a woman aged 55 to 70 with acute or convalescent COVID-19. The nucleotide sequence reads as follows: TGTGCCAGCAGCTTAGTACAGGTTGGAAACACCATATATTTT. The resulting protein is CASSLVQVGNTIYF. Reference TRBV13 and TRBJ1-3 genes cover what lies past the CDR3, so the full variable domain is AAGVIQSPRHLIKEKRETATLKCYPIPRHDTVYWYQQGPGQDPQFLISFYEKMQSDKGSIPDRFSAQQFSDYHSELNMSSLELGDSALYFCASSLVQVGNTIYFGEGSWLTVV.